This T cell receptor beta chain was recorded in a study of blood T cells in healthy people across ages. Study outcomes and limitations: TCR beta diversity tracked closely with naive T cell percentage. Calculation of diversity from one million T cells yielded estimates considered to be underestimates.

The CDR3 covers 15 residues. Per germline, CDR1 SGHRS and CDR2 YFSETQ. The V gene end was trimmed by 0 bases and the J gene end by 4 bases; junction bases not matched to a gene: 0. Together with a sample-barcoded 5' primer, a J-beta primer mix was included in a second PCR lasting about 7 to 12 cycles. TCRdb used MiXCR to reprocess the 5' RACE reads, holding one entry per CDR3 protein. This table has approximately 800,000 distinct CDR3 sequences, around 62% appearing once. The sample holds many counts of this clonotype. Its antigen remains unknown. The V gene is TRBV5-1, the J gene TRBJ2-5, with 13 bases lining up with TRBD2. This clonotype was obtained from a man aged 25-40 years in good health. Specimen: blood. CDR3 sequence reads: CASSLGTSGGETQYF. The CDR3 DNA reads as TGCGCCAGCAGCTTGGGGACTAGCGGGGGAGAGACCCAGTACTTC.